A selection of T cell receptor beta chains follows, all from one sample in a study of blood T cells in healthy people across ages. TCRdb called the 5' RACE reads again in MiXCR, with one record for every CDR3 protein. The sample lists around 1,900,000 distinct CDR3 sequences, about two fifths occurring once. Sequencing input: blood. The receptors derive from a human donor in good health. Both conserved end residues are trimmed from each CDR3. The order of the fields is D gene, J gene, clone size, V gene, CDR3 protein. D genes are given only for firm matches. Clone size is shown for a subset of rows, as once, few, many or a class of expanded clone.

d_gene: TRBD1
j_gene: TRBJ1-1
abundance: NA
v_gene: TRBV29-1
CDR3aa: SVLDRSTEAF

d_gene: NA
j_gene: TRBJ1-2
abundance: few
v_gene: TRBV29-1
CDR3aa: SVGKGARYGYT

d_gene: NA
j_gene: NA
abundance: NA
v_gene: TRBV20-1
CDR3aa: SARDYRFNEQY

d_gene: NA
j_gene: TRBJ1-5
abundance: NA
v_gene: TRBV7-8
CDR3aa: ASSLAQGDKPQH

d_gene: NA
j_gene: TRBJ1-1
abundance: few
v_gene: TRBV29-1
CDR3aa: SVEVAGTNTEAF

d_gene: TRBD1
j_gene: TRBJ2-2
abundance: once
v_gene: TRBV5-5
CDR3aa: ASVNRGYNTGELF

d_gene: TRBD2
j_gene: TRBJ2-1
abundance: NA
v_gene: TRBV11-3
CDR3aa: ASSLALAGGQGEQF

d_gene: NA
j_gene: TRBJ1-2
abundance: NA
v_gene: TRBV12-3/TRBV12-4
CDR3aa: ASSLFGNGYT

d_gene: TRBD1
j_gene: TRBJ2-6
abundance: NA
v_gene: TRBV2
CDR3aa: ASGTASSGANVLT

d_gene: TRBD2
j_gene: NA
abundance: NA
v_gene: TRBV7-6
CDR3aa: ASSLLAGGPVDEQY

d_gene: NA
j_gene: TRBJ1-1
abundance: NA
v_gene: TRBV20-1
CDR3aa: SARDRRVSTEAF

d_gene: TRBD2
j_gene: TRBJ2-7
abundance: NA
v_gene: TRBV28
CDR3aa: ASRPPGLAGEQY

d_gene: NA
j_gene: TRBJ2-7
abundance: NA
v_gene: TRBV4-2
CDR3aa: ASSQAPSSQYEQY

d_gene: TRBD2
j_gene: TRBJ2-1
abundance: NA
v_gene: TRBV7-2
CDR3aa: ASSGIAGRNEQF

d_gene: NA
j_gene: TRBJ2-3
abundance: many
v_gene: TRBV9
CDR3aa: ASSPGATSTDTQY

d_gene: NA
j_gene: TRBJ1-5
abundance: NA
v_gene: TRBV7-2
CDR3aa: ASSLVGGADDQPQH

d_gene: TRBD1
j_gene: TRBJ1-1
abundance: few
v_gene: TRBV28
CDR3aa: AGSVYRGRLTEAF

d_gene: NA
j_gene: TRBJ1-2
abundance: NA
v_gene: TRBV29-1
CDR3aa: SVEHGYT

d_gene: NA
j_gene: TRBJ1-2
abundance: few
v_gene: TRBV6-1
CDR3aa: ASRNTADYGYT

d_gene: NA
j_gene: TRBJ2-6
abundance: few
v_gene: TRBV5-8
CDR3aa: ASSSGKEAGANVLT

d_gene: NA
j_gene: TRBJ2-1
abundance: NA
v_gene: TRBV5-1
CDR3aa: ASSLAGATSSGEQF

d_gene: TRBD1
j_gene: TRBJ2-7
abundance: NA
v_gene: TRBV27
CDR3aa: ASSLDRVPTYEQY

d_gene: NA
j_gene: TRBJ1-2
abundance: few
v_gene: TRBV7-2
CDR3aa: ASSERFIGYGYT

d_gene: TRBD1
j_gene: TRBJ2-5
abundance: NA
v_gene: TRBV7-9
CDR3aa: ASSFRQAATGAKETQY

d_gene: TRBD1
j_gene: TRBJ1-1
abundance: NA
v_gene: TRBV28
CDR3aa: ASSSPAGGTEAF

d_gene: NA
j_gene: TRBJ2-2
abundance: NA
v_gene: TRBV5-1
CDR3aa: ASSEGIVTGELF

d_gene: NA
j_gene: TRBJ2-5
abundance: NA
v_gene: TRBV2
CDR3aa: ASSLYRNQETQY

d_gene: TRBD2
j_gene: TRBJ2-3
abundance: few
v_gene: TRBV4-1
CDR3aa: ASSVTSGDTQY

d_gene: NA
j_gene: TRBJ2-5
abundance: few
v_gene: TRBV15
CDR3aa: AINRGARGETQY

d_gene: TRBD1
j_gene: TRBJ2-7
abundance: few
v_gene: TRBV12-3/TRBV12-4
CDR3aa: ASSRTPGQGNYEQY

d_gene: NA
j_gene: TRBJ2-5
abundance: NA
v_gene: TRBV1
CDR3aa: TSSQDNSETQY

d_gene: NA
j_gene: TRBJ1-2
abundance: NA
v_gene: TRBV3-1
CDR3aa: ASSQDDRKDGYT

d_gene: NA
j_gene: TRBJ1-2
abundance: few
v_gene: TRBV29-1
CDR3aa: SVEMGGHYGYT

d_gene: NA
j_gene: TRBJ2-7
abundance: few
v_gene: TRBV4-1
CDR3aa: ASSQDSRDGSYEQY

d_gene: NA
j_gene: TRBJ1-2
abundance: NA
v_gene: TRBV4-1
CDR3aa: ASSERPYYGHT

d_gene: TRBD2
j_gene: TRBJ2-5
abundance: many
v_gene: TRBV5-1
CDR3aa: ASSYDPGGIQETQY

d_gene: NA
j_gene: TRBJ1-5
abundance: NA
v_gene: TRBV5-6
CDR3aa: ASSLWGSGQPQH

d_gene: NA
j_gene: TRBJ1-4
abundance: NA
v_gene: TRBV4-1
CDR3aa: ASSQDRETGLGEKLF

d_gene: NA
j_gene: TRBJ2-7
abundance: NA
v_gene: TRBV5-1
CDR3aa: ASSPDPGGSYEQY

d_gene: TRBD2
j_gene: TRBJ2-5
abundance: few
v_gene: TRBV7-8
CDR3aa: ASSLLGGGATETQY

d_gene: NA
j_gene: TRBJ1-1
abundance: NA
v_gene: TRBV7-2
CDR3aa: ASSLGDRRGDTEAF

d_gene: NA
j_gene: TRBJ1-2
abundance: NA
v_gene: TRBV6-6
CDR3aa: ASSYVESYGYT